This T cell receptor (beta chain) is drawn from a study of blood T cell repertoires in COVID-19. Looking at the study overall: PBMCs, B-cell-depleted T cells, or T cells provided the cDNA or gDNA that made up the material.

A note on this clone: Other nucleotide sequences in the sample specify the same CDR3.

Libraries were prepared by immunoSEQ multiplex PCR; TCRdb keeps only in-frame clonotypes and omits some of them. The sample lists 200,000 or so clones, almost 85% occurring once. This CDR3 has 12 amino acids. Trimming took 3 bases from V and 4 from J; bases not matched to a gene: 1. Germline V gene sequence: CDR1 SQVTM, CDR2 ANQGSEA. The TCR sequence derives from a human donor with acute or convalescent COVID-19. The donor label of this sample is uncertain. Sample: peripheral blood. This rearrangement joins TRBV29-1 to TRBJ1-1; 8 nucleotides match TRBD1. This CDR3 reads CSVDRGLTEAFF. CDR3 nucleotides: TGCAGCGTTGACAGGGGGCTCACTGAAGCTTTCTTT.